This TCR beta chain was retrieved from a study of cytomegalovirus exposure and HLA in healthy donors. Study-level points and caveats: TCR beta sequences reportedly predicted most subjects' HLA-A and HLA-B alleles accurately. Further analysis, carried out later, found HLA-associated TCR beta chains more clonally expanded than equally common other chains. Fewer N-insertions (relative to the roughly 610-donor mean) were reportedly seen in an Asian-associated ancestry cluster in a later analysis. It was reported that the classifier diagnosed cytomegalovirus status with high specificity and sensitivity in both the original and validation cohorts.

Details on this clone: The antigen remains unidentified.

With 60 Vbeta and 13 Jbeta primers, the PCR was carried out. TCRdb's table, derived via immunoSEQ multiplex PCR, lists solely in-frame clones and lacks some. The repertoire consists of 150,000 to 170,000 clones, with roughly four fifths occurring once and the leading ten covering around 1.4%. Trimming took 3 bases from V and 7 from J; bases not matched to a gene: 11. Germline V gives CDR1 LNHDA, CDR2 SQIVND (reference sequence). This CDR3 is built from 16 residues. The sequenced material came from PBMCs. The origin of this receptor is a man in his late teens or twenties in good health and CMV-seronegative. The J gene is TRBJ2-7, the V gene TRBV19; 11 bases align to TRBD1. DNA of the CDR3: TGTGCCAGTAGTATCACCGGGACAGGGGGAATCGGGGAGCAGTACTTC. It specifies CASSITGTGGIGEQYF.